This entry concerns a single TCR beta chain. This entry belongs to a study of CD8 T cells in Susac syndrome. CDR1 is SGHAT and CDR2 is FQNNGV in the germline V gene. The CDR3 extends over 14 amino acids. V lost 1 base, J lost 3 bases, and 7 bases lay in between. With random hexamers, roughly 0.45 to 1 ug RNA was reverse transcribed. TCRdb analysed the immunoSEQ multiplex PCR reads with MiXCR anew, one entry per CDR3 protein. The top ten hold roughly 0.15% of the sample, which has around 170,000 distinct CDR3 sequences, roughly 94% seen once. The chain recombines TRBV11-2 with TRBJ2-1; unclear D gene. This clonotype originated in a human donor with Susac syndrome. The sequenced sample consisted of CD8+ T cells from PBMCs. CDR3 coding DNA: TGTGCCAGCAGCTTAGTTCCAAGCTACAATGAGCAGTTCTTC. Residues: CASSLVPSYNEQFF.